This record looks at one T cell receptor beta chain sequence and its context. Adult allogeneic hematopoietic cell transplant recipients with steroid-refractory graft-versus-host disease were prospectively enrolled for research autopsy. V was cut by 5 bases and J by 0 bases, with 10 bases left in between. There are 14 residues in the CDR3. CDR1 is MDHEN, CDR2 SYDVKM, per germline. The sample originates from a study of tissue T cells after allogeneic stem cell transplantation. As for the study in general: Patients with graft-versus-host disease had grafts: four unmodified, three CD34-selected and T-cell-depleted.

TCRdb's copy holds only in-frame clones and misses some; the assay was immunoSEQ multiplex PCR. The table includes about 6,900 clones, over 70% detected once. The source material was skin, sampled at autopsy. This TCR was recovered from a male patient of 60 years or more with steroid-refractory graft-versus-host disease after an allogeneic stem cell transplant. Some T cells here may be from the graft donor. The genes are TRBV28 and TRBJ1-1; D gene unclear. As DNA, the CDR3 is TGTGCCAGCAGTAAGACGGAAATGAACACTGAAGCTTTCTTT. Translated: CASSKTEMNTEAFF.